The table lists the clone carrying this T cell receptor (beta chain) with a count of one. As yet, its antigen is unknown. The sample originates from a study of cytomegalovirus exposure and HLA in healthy donors. Study-wide points: For most TCR beta V segments, an earlier analysis put the productive rate at about 90% or about 30% of the time. In a later analysis, TCR beta V- and J-gene trimming showed a link to a missense DCLRE1C variant.

With 60 Vbeta and 13 Jbeta primers, the PCR was carried out. Assay: immunoSEQ multiplex PCR; the TCRdb copy retains only in-frame clones and omits some. The repertoire holds 150,000 to 200,000 clones, with around 82% as singletons. Trimming removed 5 bases from V and 0 bases from J, with 13 bases in between. In germline, CDR1 is LNHDA, CDR2 SQIVND (reference sequence). This CDR3 contains 15 residues. Source material: PBMCs. The V call is TRBV19, the J call TRBJ1-1; D might be TRBD1 (5 bases). The receptor was isolated from a boy between 10 and 17 years old in good health and CMV-seronegative. CDR3 protein: CASSVAGTLNTEAFF. CDR3 in DNA: TGTGCCAGTAGTGTCGCCGGGACTCTGAACACTGAAGCTTTCTTT.